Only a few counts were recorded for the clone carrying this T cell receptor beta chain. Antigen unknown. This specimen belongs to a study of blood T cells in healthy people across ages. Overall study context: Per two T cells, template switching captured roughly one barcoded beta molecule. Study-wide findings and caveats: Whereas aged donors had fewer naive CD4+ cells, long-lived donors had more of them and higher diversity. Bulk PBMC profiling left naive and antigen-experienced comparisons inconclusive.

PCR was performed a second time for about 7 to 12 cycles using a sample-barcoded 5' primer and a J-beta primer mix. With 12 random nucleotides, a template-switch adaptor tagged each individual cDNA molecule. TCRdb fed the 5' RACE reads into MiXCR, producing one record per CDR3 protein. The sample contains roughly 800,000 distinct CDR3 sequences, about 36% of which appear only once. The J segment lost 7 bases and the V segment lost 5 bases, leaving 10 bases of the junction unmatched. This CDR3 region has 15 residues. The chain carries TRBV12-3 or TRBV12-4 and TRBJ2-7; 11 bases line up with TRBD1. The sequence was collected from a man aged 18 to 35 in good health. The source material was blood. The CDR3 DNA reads TGTGCCAGCAGTCCCCCGGGACAGGGGGTTCCTGAGCAGTACTTC. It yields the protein CASSPPGQGVPEQYF.